Described below is a single T cell receptor beta chain sequence and its context. Its antigen is unidentified. These data come from a study of shared clonotypes between healthy human individuals. Study background: For every donor, three CD4 naive, three CD4 memory, two CD8 naive and one CD8 memory plates were used.

J was trimmed by 4 bases and V by 6 bases; bases with no gene match: 3. The CDR3 is made up of 14 amino acids. CDR1 and CDR2 from the germline V gene are MNHEY and SMNVEV (reference sequence). Regarding the study as a whole: Relative to memory subsets, naive subsets generally showed larger estimated richness. Blood alone was sampled, and tissue repertoires likely differ.

Assay: immunoSEQ multiplex PCR; the TCRdb copy retains only in-frame clones and omits some. The table shows roughly 2 million clones, with almost 96% occurring only once. Material: naive CD4+ T cells sorted from blood. This sample's subset: CD45RA+ positively selected. The chain combines TRBV27 with TRBJ2-7; the match to TRBD2 covers 13 bases. This clonotype was obtained from a man aged 18-30 years in good health. The CDR3 nucleotides are TGTGCCAGCAGGCGGACTAGCGGGAGTTACGAGCAGTACTTC. Translated: CASRRTSGSYEQYF.